This TCR beta chain came from a study of cytomegalovirus exposure and HLA in healthy donors. Trimming took off 4 bases at V and 6 bases at J, with 10 bases between the two ends. The germline V gene encodes CDR1 LNHNV and CDR2 YYDKDF (reference sequence). This CDR3 has 13 residues. Both 60 Vbeta primers and 13 Jbeta primers went into the PCR. The table came from immunoSEQ multiplex PCR; TCRdb's copy has only in-frame clones and leaves some out. In the table there are more than 150,000 clones, approximately 80% of which are singletons. V is TRBV15 and J is TRBJ2-1; D is unclear. The receptor was isolated from a woman in her forties in good health and CMV-seropositive. Sequencing input: PBMCs. The CDR3 spells CATSMGRRNEQFF. The CDR3 region has the DNA TGTGCCACCAGCATGGGCCGCCGCAATGAGCAGTTCTTC.